The 8 T cell receptor beta chains reported below all come from one sample, sequenced in a study of cytomegalovirus exposure and HLA in healthy donors. A multiplex PCR was run with 60 Vbeta primers and 13 Jbeta primers. Assay: immunoSEQ multiplex PCR; the TCRdb copy retains only in-frame clones and omits some. The sample's table shows around 65,000 clones. The sequencing input was PBMCs. The receptors stem from a boy aged 10-17 years in good health and CMV-seronegative.

The chain employs TRBV5-1 and TRBJ2-7; TRBD2 is a possible D gene (7 bases). CDR1 is SGHRS, CDR2 YFSETQ, per germline. The V end was cut by 0 bases, the J end by 4 bases, with 14 bases between. The CDR3 length is 15 residues. In DNA form, the CDR3 reads TGCGCCAGCAGCTTGGGGCGGGGGCCTGAATACGAGCAGTACTTC. This translates into CASSLGRGPEYEQYF.

This chain joins TRBV7-9 and TRBJ2-7; D may be TRBD2 (7 bases). The germline CDR1 and CDR2 sequences are SEHNR and FQNEAQ (reference sequence). This CDR3 has 15 amino acids. The V and J ends lost 7 bases and 2 bases respectively, with 18 bases between them. For the CDR3, the DNA is TGTGCCAGCACCCCTGGGGGCAGCGGGGCCTACGAGCAGTACTTC. It encodes CASTPGGSGAYEQYF.

The genes are TRBV9 and TRBJ2-6, with D possibly TRBD2 on 8 matching bases. The V end was cut by 1 base, the J end by 2 bases, with 22 bases between. CDR1 and CDR2 (germline): SGDLS, YYNGEE. The CDR3 runs 20 residues. The CDR3: CASSVPTGGAQGAGANVLTF. The CDR3 bases are TGTGCCAGCAGCGTACCAACGGGGGGGGCTCAGGGGGCTGGGGCCAACGTCCTGACTTTC.

This chain links TRBV9 with TRBJ2-5, with 9 nucleotides matching TRBD1. The CDR3 is made up of 15 amino acids. J was trimmed by 4 bases and V by 4 bases; bases with no gene match: 8. The germline gives CDR1 SGDLS, CDR2 YYNGEE. In DNA form, the CDR3 reads TGTGCCAGCAGCAATCGACAGGGGGGAGCAGAGACCCAGTACTTC. Amino acid sequence: CASSNRQGGAETQYF.

This rearrangement joins TRBV6-5 to TRBJ2-5, with D unclear. CDR1 and CDR2 from the germline V gene are MNHEY and SVGAGI. The CDR3 runs 16 residues. V lost 0 bases to trimming and J lost 0 bases, with 11 bases between them. The CDR3 region is CASSYSAAPDQETQYF. The CDR3 nucleotides are TGTGCCAGCAGTTACTCGGCGGCCCCCGACCAAGAGACCCAGTACTTC.

J is TRBJ2-1 and V is TRBV7-8; 8 bases line up with TRBD2. Trimming cost V 1 base and J 7 bases; bases outside gene matches: 6. The CDR3 spans 15 residues. Germline V gene sequence: CDR1 SGHVS, CDR2 FQNEAQ. The CDR3 DNA sequence: TGTGCCAGCAGCTTAGGAGCGGGAGAAGGAAATGAGCAGTTCTTC. This encodes CASSLGAGEGNEQFF.

The chain has TRBV7-9 and TRBJ1-2; 8 bases are shared with TRBD1. This CDR3 spans 13 amino acids. Looked up from germline, CDR1 is SEHNR and CDR2 is FQNEAQ (reference sequence). V was pared by 5 bases and J by 9 bases, with 8 bases of the junction left unmatched. DNA of the CDR3: TGTGCCAGCAGCCCCCCGGACAGGGATAGCTACACCTTC. Amino acid sequence: CASSPPDRDSYTF.

J is TRBJ1-5 and V is TRBV11-2; a weak D match, TRBD1 (6 bases). This CDR3 has 15 amino acids. CDR1 is SGHAT, CDR2 FQNNGV, per germline. V lost 0 bases to trimming and J lost 9 bases, with 15 bases between them. The CDR3 DNA is TGTGCCAGCAGCTTAGATGGTAGAGGGGGTACGCCCCAGCATTTT. As protein: CASSLDGRGGTPQHF.